One sample yielded the 6 T cell receptor beta chains listed below, sequenced in a study of T-cell reconstitution after alpha-beta-depleted transplantation in children. A library of TCRbeta sequences, prepared with unique molecular identifiers, was generated. TCRdb re-called the PCR reads through MiXCR, storing one row per CDR3 protein. The table shows about 370,000 distinct CDR3 sequences, with roughly 20% occurring only once. Sequencing used PBMCs from the stem cell graft donor, obtained from the stem cell graft. The receptors were gathered from a human donor who donated a stem cell graft to a child with acute myeloid leukemia.

J is TRBJ2-5 and V is TRBV11-2, with 8 bases identical to TRBD1. The CDR3 loop spans 13 amino acids. Trimming removed 6 bases from V and 5 bases from J; junction bases left unmatched: 5. The V gene's germline CDR1 is SGHAT and CDR2 FQNNGV. CDR3 loop: CASSTGGMETQYF. In DNA, the CDR3 is TGTGCCAGCAGTACAGGGGGTATGGAGACCCAGTACTTC.

This rearrangement joins TRBV10-3 to TRBJ2-7; D may be TRBD2 (8 bases). Germline V gene lookup returns CDR1 ENHRY and CDR2 SYGVKD. V was cut by 6 bases and J by 2 bases, with 17 bases left in between. This CDR3 spans 15 amino acids. CDR3 in amino acids: CAIRGQSGGPYEQYF. Here the CDR3 DNA reads TGTGCCATCAGGGGACAGAGCGGGGGACCCTACGAGCAGTACTTC.

In this sample, this clonotype turned up many times. The chain employs TRBV10-3 and TRBJ1-2, with TRBD1 matching over 7 bases. The CDR3 length is 17 residues. The germline V gene has CDR1 ENHRY and CDR2 SYGVKD. Unmatched junction bases numbered 14, after V lost 3 bases and J lost 4 bases. CDR3 nucleotides: TGTGCCATCAGTGACCCTGGGACAGCCGATAGGGGCTATGGCTACACCTTC. It is translated as CAISDPGTADRGYGYTF.

Many counts were recorded for this clonotype. V gene TRBV20-1 combines with J gene TRBJ2-1, with 7 bases lining up with TRBD2. Germline V CDR1 and CDR2: DFQATT, SNEGSKA (reference sequence). With V trimmed by 2 bases and J by 4 bases, 11 bases remained unmatched. This CDR3 is 16 amino acids long. CDR3 nucleotide sequence: TGCAGTGCTAGACTCCAGACTAGCCGCGTATACAATGAGCAGTTCTTC. Amino acid sequence: CSARLQTSRVYNEQFF.

V and J are TRBV12-3 or TRBV12-4 and TRBJ2-1; TRBD1 agrees at 9 bases. V lost 3 bases, J lost 9 bases, and 18 bases stayed unmatched. The CDR3 covers 18 residues. The CDR3 is CASSFLSGDRARRGEQFF. DNA for the CDR3: TGTGCCAGCAGTTTTCTCTCTGGGGACAGGGCCCGTCGGGGTGAGCAGTTCTTC.

This clonotype was recorded a few times. This sequence joins TRBV27 and TRBJ2-1, with 11 bases aligning to TRBD2. CDR1 is MNHEY and CDR2 is SMNVEV in the germline V gene (reference sequence). V shed 2 bases, J shed 4 bases, and the junction held 4 bases outside the gene matches. This CDR3 contains 16 residues. This CDR3 is CASSLSTSGSYNEQFF. CDR3 DNA sequence: TGTGCCAGCAGTTTAAGTACTAGCGGGAGTTACAATGAGCAGTTCTTC.